Each of the 12 T cell receptor beta chains below was sequenced from the same sample in a study of blood T cell repertoires in COVID-19. Produced via immunoSEQ multiplex PCR; TCRdb's table is partial and in-frame only. The data show hundreds of thousands of clones, about nine tenths seen once. The sample comprised peripheral blood. These receptors all stem from a woman in her 70s with COVID-19, enrolled during active disease.

The chain is built from TRBV19 and TRBJ2-3; 11 bases agree with TRBD2. V was clipped by 5 bases and J by 0 bases; unmatched bases: 4. This CDR3 has 16 residues. Germline lookup yields CDR1 LNHDA and CDR2 SQIVND (reference sequence). The CDR3 spells CASSSRLAGSTDTQYF. CDR3 bases: TGTGCCAGTAGTTCTCGACTAGCGGGGAGCACAGATACGCAGTATTTT.

This clone was found once. The gene calls are TRBV7-2 and TRBJ1-1; 7 bases match TRBD1. The CDR3 length is 13 residues. Trimming removed 6 bases from V and 3 bases from J; junction bases left unmatched: 4. Germline V gene data show CDR1 as SGHTA and CDR2 as FQGNSA. In DNA form, the CDR3 reads TGTGCCAGCAGTCGACAGGGTGACACTGAAGCTTTCTTT. Translation gives CASSRQGDTEAFF. Based on the CDR3 plus reference TRBV7-2 and TRBJ1-1, the full variable domain is GAGVSQSPSNKVTEKGKDVELRCDPISGHTALYWYRQSLGQGLEFLIYFQGNSAPDKSGLPSDRFSAERTGGSVSTLTIQRTQQEDSAVYLCASSRQGDTEAFFGQGTRLTVV.

The rearrangement uses TRBV18 and TRBJ1-6, with 7 bases fitting TRBD1. V gave up 3 bases and J gave up 14 bases; unmatched junction bases: 13. Germline CDR1 is KGHSH and CDR2 is LQKENI. The CDR3 sequence is 15 residues long. The CDR3 region is CASSPALDRFGALHF. DNA for the CDR3: TGTGCCAGCTCACCCGCCCTGGACAGGTTTGGGGCCCTCCACTTT.

The gene calls are TRBV9 and TRBJ2-2, with unresolved D. Trimming left V 0 bases short and J 4 bases short, with 10 bases between. Germline V CDR1 and CDR2: SGDLS, YYNGEE. This CDR3 has 15 residues. CDR3 nucleotides: TGTGCCAGCAGCGTAGGAGTCTCGGGCACCGGGGAGCTGTTTTTT. Protein sequence: CASSVGVSGTGELFF.

This sequence joins TRBV6-2 or TRBV6-3 and TRBJ2-5, with D possibly TRBD2 on 5 matching bases. The CDR3 sequence is 13 residues long. Trimming left V 2 bases short and J 7 bases short, with 11 bases between. From germline, CDR1 is MNHEY and CDR2 SVGEGT. The CDR3 spells CASSYGSLGTQYF. The CDR3 coding sequence is TGTGCCAGCAGTTACGGGAGCCTGGGGACCCAGTACTTC.

The chain carries TRBV11-2 and TRBJ2-3; D remains unclear. The CDR3 contains 14 residues. Germline V CDR1 and CDR2: SGHAT, FQNNGV. Trimming shortened V by 5 bases and J by 0 bases, and 9 bases separated the two germline ends. The CDR3 DNA reads TGTGCCAGCAGCAATCAGGTTAGCACAGATACGCAGTATTTT. It specifies CASSNQVSTDTQYF.

The chain carries TRBV29-1 and TRBJ1-2; 10 bases are shared with TRBD1. CDR3 length: 13 residues. J lost 2 bases, V lost 7 bases, and 4 bases had no gene match. Germline CDR1 SQVTM, CDR2 ANQGSEA. CDR3 DNA sequence: TGCAGCGCCGGACAGGGGGAGAACTATGGCTACACCTTC. Translating gives CSAGQGENYGYTF.

The V and J genes are TRBV21-1 and TRBJ1-5; the table's D call of TRBD1 was not tested on the DNA. TRBV21-1 is labeled a pseudogene. The CDR3 runs 14 residues. The CDR3 loop reads CASRRQGSNQPQHF. CDR3 in DNA: TGTGCCAGCAGGAGGCAGGGAAGCAATCAGCCCCAGCATTTT.

This clone was seen a single time. The gene calls are TRBV24-1 and TRBJ1-6; D unresolved. The CDR3 has 14 residues. Between the trimmed V and J ends, which lost 3 bases and 6 bases, there was a span of 8 bases. Per the germline V gene, CDR1 is KGHDR and CDR2 is SFDVKD. CDR3 DNA: TGTGCCACCAGTGATAGTACGGGTAATTCACCCCTCCACTTT. Translating gives CATSDSTGNSPLHF.

This clone was found once. The V and J genes are TRBV7-2 and TRBJ1-1; 8 bases line up with TRBD1. Germline lookup yields CDR1 SGHTA and CDR2 FQGNSA. This CDR3 region has 16 residues. V shed 3 bases, J shed 2 bases, and the junction held 8 bases outside the gene matches. This chain's CDR3 is CASSFDRQGPNTEAFF. CDR3 bases: TGTGCCAGCAGCTTTGATAGACAGGGGCCAAACACTGAAGCTTTCTTT.

This chain uses TRBV30 with TRBJ1-2, with 8 nucleotides matching TRBD1. The ends lost 1 base at V and 8 bases at J; junction bases unmatched: 3. This CDR3 spans 12 amino acids. From germline, CDR1 is GTSNPN and CDR2 SVGIG (reference sequence). In nucleotides, the CDR3 is TGTGCCTGGAGTGCCGGACAGGGAGGCTACACCTTC. Protein product: CAWSAGQGGYTF.

This rearrangement joins TRBV6-6 to TRBJ1-1; D unclear. Deletions cut 6 bases from V and 4 bases from J, with 21 bases between. The CDR3 totals 16 residues. Germline V gene lookup returns CDR1 MNHNY and CDR2 SVGAGI (reference sequence). The DNA for the CDR3 is TGTGCCAGCAGCCCCCAATCGCGACAAATTGGCACTGAAGCTTTCTTT. Its translation is CASSPQSRQIGTEAFF.